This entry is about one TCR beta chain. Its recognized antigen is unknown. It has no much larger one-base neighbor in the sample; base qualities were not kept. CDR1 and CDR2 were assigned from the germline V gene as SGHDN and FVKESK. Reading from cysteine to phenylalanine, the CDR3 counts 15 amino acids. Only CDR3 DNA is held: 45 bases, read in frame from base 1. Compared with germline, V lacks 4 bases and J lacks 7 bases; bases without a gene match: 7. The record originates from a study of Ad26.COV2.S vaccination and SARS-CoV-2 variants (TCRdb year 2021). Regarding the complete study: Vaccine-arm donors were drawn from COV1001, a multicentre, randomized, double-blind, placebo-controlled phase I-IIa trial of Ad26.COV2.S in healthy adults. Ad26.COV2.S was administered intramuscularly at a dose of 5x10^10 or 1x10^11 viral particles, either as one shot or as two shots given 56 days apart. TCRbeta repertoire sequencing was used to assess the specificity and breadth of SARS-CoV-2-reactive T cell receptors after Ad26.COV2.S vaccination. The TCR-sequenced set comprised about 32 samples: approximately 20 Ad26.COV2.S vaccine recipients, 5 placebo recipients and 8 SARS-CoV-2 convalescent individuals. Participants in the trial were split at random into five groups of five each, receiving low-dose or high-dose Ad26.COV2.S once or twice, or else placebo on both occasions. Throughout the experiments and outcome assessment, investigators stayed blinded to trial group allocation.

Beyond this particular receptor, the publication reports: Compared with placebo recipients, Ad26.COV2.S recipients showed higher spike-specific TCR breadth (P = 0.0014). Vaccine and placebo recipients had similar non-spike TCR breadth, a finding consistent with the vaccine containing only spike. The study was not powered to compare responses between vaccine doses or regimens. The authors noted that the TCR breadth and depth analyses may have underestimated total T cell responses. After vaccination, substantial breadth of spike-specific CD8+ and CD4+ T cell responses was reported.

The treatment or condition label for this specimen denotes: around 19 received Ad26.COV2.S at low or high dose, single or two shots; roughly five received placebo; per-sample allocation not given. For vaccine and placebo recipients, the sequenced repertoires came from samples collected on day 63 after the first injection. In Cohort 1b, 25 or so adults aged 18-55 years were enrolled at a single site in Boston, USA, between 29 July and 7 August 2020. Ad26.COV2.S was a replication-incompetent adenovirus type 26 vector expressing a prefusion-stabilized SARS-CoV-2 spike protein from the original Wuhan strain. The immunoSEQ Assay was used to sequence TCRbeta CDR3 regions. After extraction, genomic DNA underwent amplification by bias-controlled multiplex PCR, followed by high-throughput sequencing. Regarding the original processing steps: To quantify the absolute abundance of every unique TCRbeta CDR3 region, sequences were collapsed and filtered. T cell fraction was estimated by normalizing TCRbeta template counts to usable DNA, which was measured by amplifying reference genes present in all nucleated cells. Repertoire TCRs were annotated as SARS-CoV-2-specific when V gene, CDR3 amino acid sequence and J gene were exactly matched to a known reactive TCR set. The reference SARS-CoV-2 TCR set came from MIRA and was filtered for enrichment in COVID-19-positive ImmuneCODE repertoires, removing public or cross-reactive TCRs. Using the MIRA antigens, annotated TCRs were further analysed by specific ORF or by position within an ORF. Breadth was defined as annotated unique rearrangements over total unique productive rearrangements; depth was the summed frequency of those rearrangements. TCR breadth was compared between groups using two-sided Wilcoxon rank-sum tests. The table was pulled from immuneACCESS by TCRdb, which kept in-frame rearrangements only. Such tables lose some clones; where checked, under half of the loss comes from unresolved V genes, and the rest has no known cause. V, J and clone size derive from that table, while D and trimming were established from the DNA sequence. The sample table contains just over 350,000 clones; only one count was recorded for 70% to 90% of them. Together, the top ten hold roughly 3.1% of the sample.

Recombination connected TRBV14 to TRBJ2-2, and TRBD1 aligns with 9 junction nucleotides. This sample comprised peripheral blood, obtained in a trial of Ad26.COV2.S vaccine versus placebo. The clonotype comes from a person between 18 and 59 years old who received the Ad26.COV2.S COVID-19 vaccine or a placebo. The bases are TGTGCCAGCAGCCGTTTACAGGGGGCTGGCGGGGAGCTGTTTTTT. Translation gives CASSRLQGAGGELFF.